The clone carrying this T cell receptor (beta chain) was observed once. A junction end diverges from the germline sequence, so it may reflect a read error. The CDR3 is made up of 14 amino acids. Germline V gene lookup returns CDR1 MDHEN and CDR2 SYDVKM. These data are taken from a study of T cells in Graves' hyperthyroidism and ophthalmopathy. What was amplified from RNA transcripts were TCR beta CDR3 regions. The HTBI set primed first-round TCR CDR3 RT-PCR. From the multiplex PCR reads, TCRdb called clonotypes with MiXCR, one entry per CDR3 protein. The table has 89,000 or so distinct CDR3 sequences, around 40% seen once. Across 18 months, stable Graves' hyperthyroidism was marked by no progression to ophthalmopathy.

Specimen: peripheral blood or thyroid tissue (not recorded which). The V and J genes are TRBV28 and TRBJ2-6; D is perhaps TRBD1 (6 bases). This sequence originates from a woman aged 30 to 39 with Graves' hyperthyroidism. The CDR3 reads CATTKGGLANTEAF. CDR3 DNA: TGTGCCACCACGAAAGGGGGTTTGGCGAACACTGAAGCTTTC.